These 9 T cell receptor beta chains were sequenced from one sample in a study of T cells after yellow fever vaccination. TCRdb analysed the 5' RACE reads with MiXCR anew, one entry per CDR3 protein. The sample lists about 300,000 distinct CDR3 sequences, around 7% seen once, with 15% to 20% in the top ten. Source: PBMCs, taken about 41 days after the first yellow fever vaccination. These receptors came from a man aged 18 to 30 who received the YFV17D yellow fever vaccine.

This clonotype was found many times. The chain is built from TRBV7-2 and TRBJ1-5, with TRBD1 as a possible D gene (5 bases). The germline gives CDR1 SGHTA, CDR2 FQGNSA. The CDR3 length is 14 residues. V lost 2 bases, J lost 4 bases, and 9 bases lay in between. The CDR3 DNA sequence: TGTGCCAGCAGCTTAAACAGGTTTAATCAGCCCCAGCATTTT. Translation: CASSLNRFNQPQHF.

The chain joins TRBV20-1 to TRBJ1-5; a weak D match, TRBD1 (6 bases). The V and J ends lost 6 bases and 1 base respectively, with 10 bases between them. The CDR3 consists of 13 residues. Germline-derived CDR1 and CDR2 are DFQATT and SNEGSKA (reference sequence). CDR3 region: CSAWGPSNQPQHF. In DNA form, the CDR3 reads TGCAGTGCCTGGGGGCCGAGCAATCAGCCCCAGCATTTT.

The genes are TRBV3-1 and TRBJ1-6; 7 positions match TRBD1. Germline values: CDR1 LGHDT, CDR2 YNNKEL (reference sequence). The CDR3 runs 17 residues. V trimming: 0 bases; J trimming: 6 bases; junction bases outside the gene matches: 8. CDR3 nucleotides: TGTGCCAGCAGCCAAGAAGCATGGGGGACAGCTAATTCACCCCTCCACTTT. It is translated as CASSQEAWGTANSPLHF.

The V and J genes are TRBV28 and TRBJ2-7, with TRBD2 matching over 9 bases. Germline CDR1 and CDR2: MDHEN and SYDVKM. CDR3 length: 17 residues. The CDR3 spells CASSSTPSGVLSYEKYV. The DNA for the CDR3 is TGTGCCAGCAGTTCCACCCCTAGCGGGGTCCTCTCCTACGAGAAGTACGTC.

This clonotype showed up many times. V and J are TRBV6-5 and TRBJ2-5; possibly TRBD2 for D (7 bases). Germline lookup yields CDR1 MNHEY and CDR2 SVGAGI. The CDR3 has 15 amino acids. V was shortened by 1 base and J by 0 bases, with 9 bases between the two germline ends. The CDR3 nucleotides are TGTGCCAGCAGTTACTGGGAGGGGGACCAAGAGACCCAGTACTTC. This translates into CASSYWEGDQETQYF.

The chain recombines TRBV7-6 with TRBJ2-5; D is unresolved. Germline V CDR1 and CDR2: SGHVS, FNYEAQ. This CDR3 contains 12 residues. V was clipped by 6 bases and J by 4 bases, with 9 bases between them. The DNA for the CDR3 is TGTGCCAGCAGTAATGTAGTAGAGACCCAGTACTTC. As protein: CASSNVVETQYF.

The table lists this clonotype with a few counts. V usage is TRBV20-1 and J usage is TRBJ2-1; TRBD2 aligns across 9 bases. The germline CDR1 and CDR2 sequences are DFQATT and SNEGSKA (reference sequence). The J segment lost 2 bases and the V segment lost 6 bases, leaving 8 bases of the junction unmatched. CDR3 length: 15 residues. CDR3 protein: CSAPVAGGTYNEQFF. As DNA, the CDR3 is TGCAGTGCGCCAGTGGCGGGGGGGACCTACAATGAGCAGTTCTTC.

This clonotype was counted many times. V is TRBV5-1 and J is TRBJ1-4, with 7 nucleotides matching TRBD1. CDR1 is SGHRS and CDR2 is YFSETQ in the germline V gene. This CDR3 region has 15 residues. J gave up 8 bases and V 6 bases, and 13 bases lay outside the gene matches. This CDR3 is CASTPFGQAGEKLFF. The CDR3 coding sequence is TGCGCCAGCACTCCTTTCGGACAGGCTGGAGAAAAACTGTTTTTT.

A few counts support this clonotype. The chain carries TRBV24-1 and TRBJ2-5; D unresolved. The germline V and J ends were trimmed by 5 bases and 5 bases, with 8 bases remaining between them. Per germline, CDR1 KGHDR and CDR2 SFDVKD. This CDR3 has 12 residues. The chain's CDR3 is CATSGGWETQYF. CDR3 bases: TGTGCCACCAGTGGCGGCTGGGAGACCCAGTACTTC.